The 8 T cell receptor beta chains in this list originate from one sample, sequenced in a study of memory CD4+ T cells and cytomegalovirus serostatus (dated by TCRdb to about 2019). A FACSAria II was used to sort memory CD4+ T cells, defined as single viable CD3+CD4+CD8-CD45RO+ cells. Libraries were built with the immunoSEQ multiplex PCR assay. TCRdb holds this immuneACCESS table with in-frame rearrangements only. Some clones are missing; in checked studies, unresolved V genes explain under half, and the rest has no known cause. For this sample there are some 50,000 clones; more than 60% appear just once. The leading ten clones occupy 0.61% of the sample. The sequenced sample was memory CD4+ T cells from blood. The receptors shown here come from an adult in good health and CMV-seronegative.

The gene calls are TRBV29-1 and TRBJ1-1, with 7 bases matching TRBD1. CDR1 and CDR2 (germline): SQVTM, ANQGSEA. The CDR3 spans 14 residues. Losses at the gene ends were 6 bases for V and 3 bases for J; bases not matched to a gene: 10. In DNA form, the CDR3 reads TGCAGCGTAAGAGGTAGGGGGCGGGACACTGAAGCTTTCTTT. Its protein is CSVRGRGRDTEAFF. The complete variable domain, with remaining parts taken from reference TRBV29-1 and TRBJ1-1, reads SAVISQKPSRDICQRGTSLTIQCQVDSQVTMMFWYRQQPGQSLTLIATANQGSEATYESGFVIDKFPISRPNLTFSTLTVSNMSPEDSSIYLCSVRGRGRDTEAFFGQGTRLTVV.

This chain uses TRBV7-9 with TRBJ1-6, with D uncertain. This CDR3 has 14 residues. Germline assignment: CDR1 SEHNR and CDR2 FQNEAQ (reference sequence). V gave up 0 bases and J gave up 6 bases, with 6 bases separating them. The CDR3: CASSLAHPNSPLHF. As DNA, the CDR3 is TGTGCCAGCAGCTTAGCACACCCTAATTCACCCCTCCACTTT.

In nucleotides, the CDR3 is TGTGCCAGCAGTGAGAGGACAGGCTTCTACGAGCAGTACTTC. Translating gives CASSERTGFYEQYF. This chain links TRBV25-1 with TRBJ2-7, with 7 bases lining up with TRBD1. Germline V gene data show CDR1 as MGHDK and CDR2 as SYGVNS. This CDR3 region has 14 residues. J gave up 3 bases and V 3 bases, and 5 bases lay outside the gene matches.

J is TRBJ1-2 and V is TRBV13; 7 bases line up with TRBD1. This CDR3 contains 13 residues. CDR1 is PRHDT, CDR2 FYEKMQ, per germline (reference sequence). The J segment lost 7 bases and the V segment lost 5 bases, leaving 7 bases of the junction unmatched. The CDR3 spells CASSLGQEAGYTF. Written as DNA, the CDR3 is TGTGCCAGCAGCCTTGGACAGGAGGCTGGCTACACCTTC.

The chain recombines TRBV2 with TRBJ1-3; D is possibly TRBD1 (6 bases). In germline, CDR1 is SNHLY, CDR2 FYNNEI. The ends were cut back, 7 bases at V and 7 bases at J, with 17 bases in the middle. The CDR3 has 14 amino acids. The CDR3 here is CASTTGGLRNTIYF. In DNA, the CDR3 is TGTGCCAGCACAACCGGGGGCTTAAGGAACACCATATATTTT.

In nucleotides, the CDR3 is TGTGCCAGCAGCCAAGTTGAGCGGGGGGGCACCGGGGAGCTGTTTTTT. Residues: CASSQVERGGTGELFF. The J gene is TRBJ2-2, the V gene TRBV4-2; 10 bases line up with TRBD2. V shed 1 base and J 4 bases; nucleotides not matched to a gene: 3. This CDR3 contains 16 residues. The V gene's germline CDR1 is LGHNA and CDR2 YNFKEQ.

The CDR3 DNA reads TGCGCCAGCAGCCAAAACACAGGGGGCTACGAGCAGTACTTC. It is translated as CASSQNTGGYEQYF. The rearrangement joins TRBV4-3 to TRBJ2-7; 8 bases map to TRBD1. V shed 2 bases and J 3 bases; nucleotides not matched to a gene: 3. This CDR3 is 14 amino acids long. Germline CDR1 reads LGHNA; CDR2 reads YSLEER.

This rearrangement joins TRBV7-2 to TRBJ2-7; 8 bases fit TRBD1. V lost 5 bases and J lost 2; bases outside the gene matches: 5. Germline lookup yields CDR1 SGHTA and CDR2 FQGNSA. The CDR3 extends over 14 amino acids. The CDR3 region is CASSLAGGPYEQYF. DNA for the CDR3: TGTGCCAGCAGCCTGGCAGGGGGCCCCTACGAGCAGTACTTC.